The 28 T cell receptor beta chains in this list originate from one sample, sequenced in a study of T cell responses to AZD1222 COVID-19 vaccine. The assay was immunoSEQ multiplex PCR, and TCRdb's table has in-frame clones only and misses some. The sample holds over 85,000 clones, 90% to 95% seen once. Sequenced material: peripheral blood, taken on day 0 of AZD1222 vaccination. Receptors originate from an adult in good health.

V is TRBV27 and J is TRBJ2-7; weak D call: TRBD1 (5 bases). The germline V and J ends were trimmed by 2 bases and 2 bases, with 13 bases remaining between them. CDR3 length: 15 residues. Germline values: CDR1 MNHEY, CDR2 SMNVEV (reference sequence). This CDR3 is CASSLMAGSTYEQYF. As DNA, the CDR3 is TGTGCCAGCAGTTTAATGGCAGGGTCTACCTACGAGCAGTACTTC.

This rearrangement joins TRBV5-1 to TRBJ2-7; no reliable D call. The CDR3 is made up of 16 amino acids. Germline loops: CDR1 SGHRS, CDR2 YFSETQ. V was shortened by 0 bases and J by 5 bases, with 18 bases between the two germline ends. The CDR3 DNA reads TGCGCCAGCAGCTTGGAGGTCCGGCAGTCCGTCCACGAGCAGTACTTC. Its translation is CASSLEVRQSVHEQYF.

The sample holds one count of this clone. The rearrangement links TRBV19 to TRBJ1-5; D is undetermined. V was clipped by 5 bases and J by 9 bases, with 8 bases between them. This CDR3 is 11 amino acids long. From germline, CDR1 is LNHDA and CDR2 SQIVND (reference sequence). The CDR3 DNA is TGTGCCAGTAGTTCCCTAGGGCCCCAGCATTTT. It is translated as CASSSLGPQHF.

The V call is TRBV21-1, the J call TRBJ2-7; no check of the table's D call, TRBD1, against the DNA was made. TRBV21-1 is a pseudogene segment. The CDR3 contains 14 residues. CDR3 in DNA: TGTGCCAGCAGCAAAGTGGGGGCCGTTAGCGAGCAGTACTTC. Protein sequence: CASSKVGAVSEQYF.

This chain links TRBV2 with TRBJ1-4; no reliable D call. Trimming stripped 8 bases from V and 3 bases from J, with 10 bases between. CDR1 and CDR2 (germline): SNHLY, FYNNEI. The CDR3 runs to 13 residues. For the CDR3, the DNA is TGTGCCAGCGCAGGCTTGGCTAATGAAAAACTGTTTTTT. Its translation is CASAGLANEKLFF. Drawing the rest from reference TRBV2 and TRBJ1-4, the complete variable domain is EPEVTQTPSHQVTQMGQEVILRCVPISNHLYFYWYRQILGQKVEFLVSFYNNEISEKSEIFDDQFSVERPDGSNFTLKIRSTKLEDSAMYFCASAGLANEKLFFGSGTQLSVL.

The chain employs TRBV6-5 and TRBJ1-2; maybe TRBD1 (6 bases). Trimming shortened V by 5 bases and J by 8 bases, and 15 bases separated the two germline ends. Germline CDR1 reads MNHEY; CDR2 reads SVGAGI. The CDR3 contains 13 residues. CDR3 nucleotides: TGTGCCAGCAGTAACAGGGCGGGGGACGGCTACACCTTC. This codes for CASSNRAGDGYTF.

This clone was seen only once. The J gene is TRBJ2-5, the V gene TRBV6-5; TRBD1 agrees at 8 bases. The CDR3 length is 14 residues. V lost 5 bases to trimming and J lost 5 bases; unmatched junction nucleotides: 7. Germline values: CDR1 MNHEY, CDR2 SVGAGI. The CDR3 spells CASSKDRVRETQYF. The CDR3 DNA follows: TGTGCCAGCAGTAAGGACAGGGTCAGGGAGACCCAGTACTTC.

The rearrangement links TRBV19 to TRBJ2-7; D is perhaps TRBD2 (6 bases). Trimming pared 4 bases from V and 0 bases from J, leaving 10 bases between. The CDR3 spans 14 residues. CDR1 is LNHDA and CDR2 is SQIVND in the germline V gene (reference sequence). Here the CDR3 reads CASSRRGDSYEQYF. CDR3 DNA sequence: TGTGCCAGTAGTAGGCGGGGCGACTCCTACGAGCAGTACTTC.

The rearrangement uses TRBV21-1 and TRBJ1-2; the table's D call, TRBD1, has no DNA check behind it. TRBV21-1 is a pseudogene segment. The CDR3 consists of 19 residues. The CDR3 bases are TGTGCCAGCAGCATATGGACAGCCCAATGGGTTCGAACTAACTATGGCTACACCTTC. Translated: CASSIWTAQWVRTNYGYTF.

This chain connects TRBV20-1 to TRBJ2-7; no clear D gene. The germline V gene encodes CDR1 DFQATT and CDR2 SNEGSKA (reference sequence). The CDR3 length is 11 residues. V was cut by 3 bases and J by 3 bases, with 6 bases left in between. The CDR3 nucleotides read TGCAGTGCTAGTGACAACTACGAGCAGTACTTC. The encoded protein is CSASDNYEQYF.

The chain is built from TRBV27 and TRBJ2-2, with D hard to call. The germline gives CDR1 MNHEY, CDR2 SMNVEV (reference sequence). The CDR3 runs 16 residues. Deletions cut 0 bases from V and 4 bases from J, with 12 bases between. The CDR3 nucleotides are TGTGCCAGCAGTTTATCAGTCGTCCACTCCACCGGGGAGCTGTTTTTT. Translation: CASSLSVVHSTGELFF.

This clone appeared once. This sequence joins TRBV2 and TRBJ2-1; TRBD2 aligns across 15 bases. The trim removed 6 bases at V and 10 bases at J, leaving 10 bases unmatched. The CDR3 runs to 16 residues. Germline lookup yields CDR1 SNHLY and CDR2 FYNNEI. CDR3: CASRPQTGTSGGEQFF. The CDR3 coding sequence is TGTGCCAGCAGACCCCAAACCGGGACTAGCGGGGGGGAGCAGTTCTTC.

This sequence joins TRBV10-3 and TRBJ2-1; D tentatively reads TRBD1 or TRBD2 (7 bases each). CDR3 length equals 13 residues. V lost 10 bases to trimming and J lost 2 bases, with 12 bases between them. In germline, CDR1 is ENHRY, CDR2 SYGVKD. The CDR3 coding sequence is TGTGCCACCAGGGGGGGACCCTACAATGAGCAGTTCTTC. It encodes CATRGGPYNEQFF.

The chain carries TRBV5-5 and TRBJ2-5; 7 bases are a match to TRBD2. The germline CDR1 and CDR2 sequences are SGHKS and YYEKEE (reference sequence). The V gene end was trimmed by 0 bases and the J gene end by 4 bases; junction bases not matched to a gene: 6. The CDR3 has 15 amino acids. The chain's CDR3 is CASSLAGLELETQYF. The CDR3 nucleotides are TGTGCCAGCAGCTTGGCAGGACTAGAGTTAGAGACCCAGTACTTC.

The chain is built from TRBV9 and TRBJ2-5; TRBD2 matches at 11 bases. This CDR3 spans 15 amino acids. CDR1 is SGDLS, CDR2 YYNGEE, per germline. The junction had 2 bases not matched to a gene; V was cut back by 2 bases and J by 2 bases. The CDR3 loop is CASSVSGRDQETQYF. The CDR3 DNA sequence: TGTGCCAGCAGCGTTAGCGGGAGGGATCAAGAGACCCAGTACTTC.

V is TRBV9 and J is TRBJ2-5; 8 nucleotides match TRBD2. This CDR3 has 17 residues. CDR1 SGDLS and CDR2 YYNGEE come from the germline V gene. The ends lost 4 bases at V and 4 bases at J; junction bases unmatched: 15. The CDR3 nucleotides are TGTGCCAGCAGCACAGAATCCAGCGGGAGATACGGAGAGACCCAGTACTTC. Protein: CASSTESSGRYGETQYF.

The CDR3 loop reads CASSFRILNTEAFF. The CDR3 DNA reads as TGTGCCAGCAGCTTCCGAATACTGAACACTGAAGCTTTCTTT. The rearrangement links TRBV5-6 to TRBJ1-1; D unresolved. Germline lookup yields CDR1 SGHDT and CDR2 YYEEEE. The CDR3 loop spans 14 amino acids. Trimming cost V 2 bases and J 0 bases, with 8 bases left between them.

This chain links TRBV4-3 with TRBJ1-4; no definite D call. The CDR3 length is 13 residues. Germline CDR1 and CDR2: LGHNA and YSLEER. The ends were cut back, 0 bases at V and 8 bases at J, with 7 bases in the middle. CDR3 sequence: CASSQDSGEKLFF. CDR3 DNA: TGCGCCAGCAGCCAAGATTCTGGAGAAAAACTGTTTTTT.

Of note for this clone: The CDR3 ends on some other residue instead of the conserved phenylalanine or tryptophan, so this is likely a read error. It is unclear where the CDR3 begins or ends on the DNA, so no DNA is shown, and the CDR3 is as TCRdb lists it. V usage is TRBV28 and J usage is TRBJ1-2; the D call TRBD1 from the table was never checked on the DNA. Germline CDR1 reads MDHEN; CDR2 reads SYDVKM. The CDR3 is 14 residues long, ends included. The CDR3 loop reads CASSRGNYGTGVES.

CDR3: CASSWSVYNEQFF. The CDR3 DNA sequence: TGTGCCAGCAGCTGGTCGGTTTACAATGAGCAGTTCTTC. The rearrangement uses TRBV11-1 and TRBJ2-1; D unclear. Germline lookup yields CDR1 SGHAT and CDR2 FQDESV (reference sequence). The CDR3 runs 13 residues. V shed 4 bases and J shed 4 bases, with 8 bases lying between them.

This sequence joins TRBV7-9 and TRBJ1-2, with TRBD1 matching over 11 bases. Germline loops: CDR1 SEHNR, CDR2 FQNEAQ (reference sequence). CDR3 length equals 18 residues. V dropped 3 bases and J dropped 5; count of bases not matched to a gene: 14. The CDR3, as DNA: TGTGCCAGCAGCTTGGCCGGGACAGGGGGTTATCCTGGGTATGGCTACACCTTC. The encoded protein is CASSLAGTGGYPGYGYTF.

The J gene is TRBJ2-3, the V gene TRBV6-5; D is possibly TRBD2 (6 bases). V was trimmed by 2 bases and J by 0 bases, leaving 9 bases between them. CDR1 MNHEY and CDR2 SVGAGI come from the germline V gene. This CDR3 is built from 15 residues. The CDR3 bases are TGTGCCAGCAGTTACCGGGGGACCAGCACAGATACGCAGTATTTT. Translating gives CASSYRGTSTDTQYF.

The rearrangement links TRBV2 to TRBJ1-5; D possibly corresponds to TRBD1 (5 bases). V was shortened by 5 bases and J by 0 bases, with 11 bases between the two germline ends. Per the germline V gene, CDR1 is SNHLY and CDR2 is FYNNEI. The CDR3 is 15 residues long. The CDR3 nucleotides are TGTGCCAGCAGTCAACAGGAATATAGCAATCAGCCCCAGCATTTT. This translates into CASSQQEYSNQPQHF.

The chain joins TRBV29-1 to TRBJ2-1; D is perhaps TRBD1 or TRBD2 (6 bases each). V was clipped by 3 bases and J by 8 bases, with 11 bases between them. This CDR3 spans 12 amino acids. CDR1 is SQVTM and CDR2 is ANQGSEA in the germline V gene. CDR3: CSVEVGGDEQFF. CDR3 coding DNA: TGCAGCGTTGAGGTCGGGGGCGATGAGCAGTTCTTC.

J is TRBJ1-6 and V is TRBV5-6, with 7 bases matching TRBD1. CDR1 and CDR2 from the germline V gene are SGHDT and YYEEEE. This CDR3 spans 14 amino acids. The V segment lost 0 bases and the J segment 9 bases; nucleotides outside the gene matches: 3. The CDR3 reads CASSLDRGGSPLHF. DNA of the CDR3: TGTGCCAGCAGCTTGGACAGGGGCGGTTCACCCCTCCACTTT.

V gene TRBV29-1 combines with J gene TRBJ1-6; 9 bases match TRBD1. The germline V gene encodes CDR1 SQVTM and CDR2 ANQGSEA. Unmatched junction bases numbered 6, after V lost 5 bases and J lost 10 bases. The CDR3 contains 13 residues. DNA for the CDR3: TGCAGCGTTAGGACAGGGGATCGATCACCCCTCCACTTT. Translating gives CSVRTGDRSPLHF. Based on the CDR3 plus reference TRBV29-1 and TRBJ1-6, the full variable domain is SAVISQKPSRDICQRGTSLTIQCQVDSQVTMMFWYRQQPGQSLTLIATANQGSEATYESGFVIDKFPISRPNLTFSTLTVSNMSPEDSSIYLCSVRTGDRSPLHFGNGTRLTVT.

The CDR3 bases are TGTGCCAGCAGCTTAGGAGGTAATTCACCCCTCCACTTT. It specifies CASSLGGNSPLHF. The chain uses TRBV7-3 and TRBJ1-6; D gene ambiguous. The CDR3 is 13 amino acids. The germline V and J ends were trimmed by 2 bases and 6 bases, with 5 bases remaining between them. CDR1 and CDR2 from the germline V gene are SGHTA and FQGTGA.

CDR3 nucleotide sequence: TGTGCCAGCAGTCTGGGACAGTATGGCTACACCTTC. Translation: CASSLGQYGYTF. The chain couples TRBV12-3 or TRBV12-4 to TRBJ1-2; 7 positions agree with TRBD1. V was pared by 5 bases and J by 5 bases, with 2 bases of the junction left unmatched. The CDR3 covers 12 residues.